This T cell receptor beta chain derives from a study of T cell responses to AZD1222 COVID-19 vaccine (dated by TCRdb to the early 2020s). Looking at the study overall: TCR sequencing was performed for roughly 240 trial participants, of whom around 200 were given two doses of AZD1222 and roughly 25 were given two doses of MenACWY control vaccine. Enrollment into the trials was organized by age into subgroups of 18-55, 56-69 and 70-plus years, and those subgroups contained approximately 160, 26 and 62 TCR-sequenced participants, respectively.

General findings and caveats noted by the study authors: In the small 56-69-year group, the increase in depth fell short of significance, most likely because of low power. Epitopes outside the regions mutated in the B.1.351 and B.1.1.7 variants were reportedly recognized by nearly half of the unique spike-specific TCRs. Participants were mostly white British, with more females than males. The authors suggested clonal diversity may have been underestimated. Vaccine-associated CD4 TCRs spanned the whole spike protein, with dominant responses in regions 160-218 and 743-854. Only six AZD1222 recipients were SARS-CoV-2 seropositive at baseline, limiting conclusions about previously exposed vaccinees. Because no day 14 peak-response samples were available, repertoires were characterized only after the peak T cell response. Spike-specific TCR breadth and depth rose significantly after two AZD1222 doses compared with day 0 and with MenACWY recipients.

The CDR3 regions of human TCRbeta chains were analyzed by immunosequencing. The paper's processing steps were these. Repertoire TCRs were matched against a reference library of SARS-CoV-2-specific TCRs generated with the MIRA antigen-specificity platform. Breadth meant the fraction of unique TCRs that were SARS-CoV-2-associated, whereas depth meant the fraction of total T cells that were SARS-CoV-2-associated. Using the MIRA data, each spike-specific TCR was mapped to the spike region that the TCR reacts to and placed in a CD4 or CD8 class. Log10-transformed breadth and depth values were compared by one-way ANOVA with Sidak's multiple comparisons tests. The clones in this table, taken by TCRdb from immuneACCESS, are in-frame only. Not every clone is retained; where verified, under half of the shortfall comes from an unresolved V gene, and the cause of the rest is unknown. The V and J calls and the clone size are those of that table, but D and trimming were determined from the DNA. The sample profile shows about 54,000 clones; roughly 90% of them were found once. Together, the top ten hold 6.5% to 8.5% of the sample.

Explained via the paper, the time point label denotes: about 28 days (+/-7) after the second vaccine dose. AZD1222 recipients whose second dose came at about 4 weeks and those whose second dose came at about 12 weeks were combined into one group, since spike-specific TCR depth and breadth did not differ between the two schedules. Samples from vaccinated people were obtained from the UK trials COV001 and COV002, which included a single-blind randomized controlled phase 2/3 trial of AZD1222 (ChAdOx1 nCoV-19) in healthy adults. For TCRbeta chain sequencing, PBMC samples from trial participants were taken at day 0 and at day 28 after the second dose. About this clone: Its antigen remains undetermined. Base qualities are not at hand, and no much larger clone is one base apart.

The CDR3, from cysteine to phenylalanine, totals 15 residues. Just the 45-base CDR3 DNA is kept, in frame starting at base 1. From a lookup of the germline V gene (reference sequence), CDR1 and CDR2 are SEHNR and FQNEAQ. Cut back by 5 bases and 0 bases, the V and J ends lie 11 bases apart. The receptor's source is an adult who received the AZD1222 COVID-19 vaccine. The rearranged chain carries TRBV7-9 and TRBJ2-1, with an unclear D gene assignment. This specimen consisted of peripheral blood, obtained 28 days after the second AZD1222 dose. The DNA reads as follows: TGTGCCAGCAGCCTCGACTGGAGCTCCTACAATGAGCAGTTCTTC. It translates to CASSLDWSSYNEQFF.